One and the same sample provided the 24 T cell receptor beta chains below, sequenced in a study of shared clonotypes between healthy human individuals. Assay used: immunoSEQ multiplex PCR; TCRdb lists only in-frame clones, some missing. The table lists a few hundred thousand clones, around 74% of them singletons. Sample: memory CD4+ T cells sorted from blood. This sample's subset: CD45RA-negative fraction. The source is a man younger than 45 in good health.

This chain joins TRBV5-4 and TRBJ2-5; 8 bases are shared with TRBD1. From germline, CDR1 is SGHNT and CDR2 YYREEE (reference sequence). J gave up 4 bases and V 4 bases, and 9 bases lay outside the gene matches. The CDR3 loop spans 15 amino acids. DNA of the CDR3: TGTGCCAGCAGCGCCCGACAGGGGAGAGGAGAGACCCAGTACTTC. As protein: CASSARQGRGETQYF.

The V gene is TRBV7-2, the J gene TRBJ2-1; D not certain. The CDR3 runs 15 residues. Germline V gene data show CDR1 as SGHTA and CDR2 as FQGNSA. Trimming stripped 1 base from V and 0 bases from J, with 7 bases between. The CDR3 DNA is TGTGCCAGCAGCTTAGACCCGAGCTCCTACAATGAGCAGTTCTTC. As protein: CASSLDPSSYNEQFF.

This rearrangement joins TRBV5-8 to TRBJ1-2; the match to TRBD1 covers 10 bases. CDR1 is SGHTS and CDR2 is YDEGEE in the germline V gene. Losses at the gene ends were 2 bases for V and 4 bases for J; bases not matched to a gene: 5. This CDR3 region has 15 residues. The CDR3, as DNA: TGTGCCAGCAGCTTTCGGGACAGGGGAGCCTATGGCTACACCTTC. This translates into CASSFRDRGAYGYTF.

The chain uses TRBV5-4 and TRBJ2-3; D unresolved. The CDR3 totals 16 residues. In germline, CDR1 is SGHNT, CDR2 YYREEE (reference sequence). Trimming cost V 3 bases and J 2 bases, with 16 bases left between them. This CDR3 reads CASSSPYGYSTDTQYF. The CDR3, as DNA: TGTGCCAGCAGCTCCCCCTACGGTTACTCCACAGATACGCAGTATTTT.

This rearrangement joins TRBV25-1 to TRBJ2-4; D may be TRBD1 (6 bases). With 3 bases removed from V and 1 base from J, the gap between germline ends came to 10 bases. There are 15 residues in the CDR3. Germline V gene data show CDR1 as MGHDK and CDR2 as SYGVNS. DNA for the CDR3: TGTGCCAGCAGTGAGGCGCAGGGGGCCAAAAACATTCAGTACTTC. It translates to CASSEAQGAKNIQYF. Drawing the rest from reference TRBV25-1 and TRBJ2-4, the complete variable domain is EADIYQTPRYLVIGTGKKITLECSQTMGHDKMYWYQQDPGMELHLIHYSYGVNSTEKGDLSSESTVSRIRTEHFPLTLESARPSHTSQYLCASSEAQGAKNIQYFGAGTRLSVL.

The V and J genes are TRBV21-1 and TRBJ2-6; TRBD1, as called in the table, went unchecked against the DNA. TRBV21-1 represents a pseudogene. The CDR3 is 21 residues long. The CDR3, as DNA: TGTGCCAGCAGCAAAGAGGGGATCGGGACAGGGAGAGCATCTGGGGCCAACGTCCTGACTTTC. Translating gives CASSKEGIGTGRASGANVLTF.

A few counts support this clone. The rearrangement joins TRBV15 to TRBJ1-5, with unresolved D. Germline CDR1 and CDR2: LNHNV and YYDKDF (reference sequence). Trimming took 7 bases from V and 4 from J, leaving 11 bases between them. The CDR3 runs 13 residues. The CDR3 here is CATTSEVNQPQHF. The CDR3 DNA follows: TGTGCCACCACCTCGGAAGTTAATCAGCCCCAGCATTTT.

This rearrangement joins TRBV29-1 to TRBJ2-3, with 7 nucleotides matching TRBD2. Trimming cost V 4 bases and J 1 base; bases outside gene matches: 11. The CDR3 spans 16 residues. CDR1 and CDR2 (germline): SQVTM, ANQGSEA. CDR3 sequence reads: CSVGRERGVGTDTQYF. DNA for the CDR3: TGCAGCGTTGGCCGGGAGCGGGGTGTGGGCACAGATACGCAGTATTTT.

The CDR3 loop reads CASSRTSGRSNEQFF. The CDR3, as DNA: TGTGCCAGCAGTCGGACTAGCGGGAGATCCAATGAGCAGTTCTTC. The chain links TRBV28 to TRBJ2-1; 13 nucleotides match TRBD2. CDR1 is MDHEN and CDR2 is SYDVKM in the germline V gene. Trimming removed 5 bases from V and 6 bases from J; junction bases left unmatched: 4. The length of the CDR3 is 15 residues.

V usage is TRBV28 and J usage is TRBJ2-7, with D possibly being TRBD2 (7 bases). The CDR3 spans 15 residues. CDR1 is MDHEN, CDR2 SYDVKM, per germline. Trimming cost V 4 bases and J 3 bases, with 16 bases left between them. The CDR3 reads CASSSKRGGFYEQYF. The DNA for the CDR3 is TGTGCCAGCAGTTCCAAAAGGGGGGGTTTCTACGAGCAGTACTTC. Based on the CDR3 plus reference TRBV28 and TRBJ2-7, the full variable domain is DVKVTQSSRYLVKRTGEKVFLECVQDMDHENMFWYRQDPGLGLRLIYFSYDVKMKEKGDIPEGYSVSREKKERFSLILESASTNQTSMYLCASSSKRGGFYEQYFGPGTRLTVT.

The CDR3 reads CASSPTAGARTEAFF. The CDR3 nucleotides read TGTGCCAGCTCACCTACGGCAGGGGCTCGGACTGAAGCTTTCTTT. This sequence joins TRBV18 and TRBJ1-1; maybe TRBD1 (6 bases). The germline CDR1 and CDR2 sequences are KGHSH and LQKENI. V dropped 3 bases and J dropped 5 bases, with 16 bases sitting between them. The length of the CDR3 is 15 residues.

The J gene is TRBJ2-1, the V gene TRBV14, with a tentative D call TRBD2 (6 bases). This CDR3 is built from 15 residues. V gave up 1 base and J gave up 1 base, with 8 bases separating them. CDR1 is SGHDN, CDR2 FVKESK, per germline. The CDR3 is CASSQGGTSYNEQFF. CDR3 coding DNA: TGTGCCAGCAGCCAAGGCGGGACGTCCTACAATGAGCAGTTCTTC.

The V gene is TRBV30, the J gene TRBJ1-3; D is unresolved. CDR1 GTSNPN and CDR2 SVGIG come from the germline V gene (reference sequence). V lost 5 bases and J lost 7, with 9 bases in between. There are 11 residues in the CDR3. CDR3 DNA: TGTGCCTGGGAAATAGGGAACACCATATATTTT. It encodes CAWEIGNTIYF.

This rearrangement joins TRBV5-6 to TRBJ1-5; D gene unclear. CDR3 size: 15 residues. Germline V CDR1 and CDR2: SGHDT, YYEEEE. The ends were cut back, 0 bases at V and 3 bases at J, with 10 bases in the middle. The CDR3 reads CASSLGQAANQPQHF. CDR3 DNA sequence: TGTGCCAGCAGCTTGGGGCAGGCGGCCAATCAGCCCCAGCATTTT.

V gene TRBV4-3 combines with J gene TRBJ2-2, with a weak D call TRBD2 (6 bases). This CDR3 is built from 17 residues. Germline V gives CDR1 LGHNA, CDR2 YSLEER. Trimming took 0 bases from V and 6 from J, leaving 17 bases between them. The CDR3 loop is CASSQDLVTSSSGELFF. The CDR3 coding sequence is TGCGCCAGCAGCCAAGATCTGGTGACTAGTTCCTCCGGGGAGCTGTTTTTT.

In its sample, this clone was seen a few times. The V and J genes are TRBV5-5 and TRBJ1-5; D gene uncertain. The germline V gene encodes CDR1 SGHKS and CDR2 YYEKEE (reference sequence). V lost 4 bases and J lost 2, with 10 bases in between. The CDR3 extends over 14 amino acids. The CDR3 nucleotides are TGTGCCAGCAGCCCCGGAGGTGGCAATCAGCCCCAGCATTTT. As protein: CASSPGGGNQPQHF.

This clone was detected only a few times. The same CDR3 can be traced to other DNA sequences in this sample. This chain joins TRBV28 and TRBJ2-1; D gene ambiguous. Trimming removed 5 bases at V and 10 bases at J, with 9 bases between. The V gene's germline CDR1 is MDHEN and CDR2 SYDVKM. This CDR3 has 11 amino acids. CDR3 in amino acids: CASSGRREQFF. In DNA, the CDR3 is TGTGCCAGCAGTGGCCGGCGGGAGCAGTTCTTC.

This clone showed up just once. The chain carries TRBV11-3 and TRBJ2-1; D possibly corresponds to TRBD2 (5 bases). The germline CDR1 and CDR2 sequences are SGHNT and YENEEA. The length of the CDR3 is 14 residues. V was clipped by 5 bases and J by 4 bases, with 12 bases between them. The CDR3 nucleotides read TGTGCCAGCAGCCAAAACACTAGGTACAATGAGCAGTTCTTC. It encodes CASSQNTRYNEQFF.

This clone has more than one count but fewer than ten. The V and J genes are TRBV7-8 and TRBJ2-5; a weak D match, TRBD2 (6 bases). The ends were cut back, 5 bases at V and 9 bases at J, with 22 bases in the middle. The CDR3 runs to 15 residues. Germline CDR1 and CDR2: SGHVS and FQNEAQ. The CDR3 DNA reads TGTGCCAGCAGCCCCGGAGGAGGGGTGACGAGACCCCAGTACTTC. Its translation is CASSPGGGVTRPQYF.

There are a few counts of this clone. The rearrangement links TRBV6-4 to TRBJ2-1, with 14 bases fitting TRBD2. CDR1 and CDR2 (germline): MRHNA, SNTAGT. With 6 bases clipped from V and 9 bases from J, the junction kept 7 bases outside the gene matches. This CDR3 has 15 residues. The CDR3 region is CASSPGTSGGSEQFF. DNA for the CDR3: TGTGCCAGCAGCCCCGGGACTAGCGGGGGCAGTGAGCAGTTCTTC.

V gene TRBV5-6 combines with J gene TRBJ2-7; D gene unclear. Germline V gene lookup returns CDR1 SGHDT and CDR2 YYEEEE. This CDR3 is 13 amino acids long. V shed 4 bases and J shed 7 bases, with 15 bases lying between them. The CDR3 region is CASSHGRLFEQYF. Written as DNA, the CDR3 is TGTGCCAGCAGCCACGGTAGACTGTTTGAGCAGTACTTC.

The gene calls are TRBV5-1 and TRBJ2-1; D call uncertain. This CDR3 spans 14 amino acids. Germline V gene lookup returns CDR1 SGHRS and CDR2 YFSETQ. The germline V and J ends were trimmed by 0 bases and 8 bases, with 12 bases remaining between them. Written as DNA, the CDR3 is TGCGCCAGCAGCTTGGGCGCAGTTGGCGATGAGCAGTTCTTC. This encodes CASSLGAVGDEQFF.

The chain is built from TRBV9 and TRBJ1-3; D is ambiguous. The CDR3 is 15 amino acids. The germline V and J ends were trimmed by 4 bases and 0 bases, with 11 bases remaining between them. Germline values: CDR1 SGDLS, CDR2 YYNGEE. The CDR3: CASSPTPVSGNTIYF. In DNA, the CDR3 is TGTGCCAGCAGCCCTACGCCCGTCTCTGGAAACACCATATATTTT. The full variable domain, with the rest looked up from reference TRBV9 and TRBJ1-3, is DSGVTQTPKHLITATGQRVTLRCSPRSGDLSVYWYQQSLDQGLQFLIQYYNGEERAKGNILERFSAQQFPDLHSELNLSSLELGDSALYFCASSPTPVSGNTIYFGEGSWLTVV.

The rearrangement uses TRBV7-9 and TRBJ2-3, with a weak D call TRBD1 (5 bases). This CDR3 is built from 14 residues. Germline lookup yields CDR1 SEHNR and CDR2 FQNEAQ (reference sequence). V shed 10 bases and J shed 3 bases, with 17 bases lying between them. CDR3 sequence (DNA): TGTGCCACCAAAACAGGCTACGGTACAGATACGCAGTATTTT. It translates to CATKTGYGTDTQYF.